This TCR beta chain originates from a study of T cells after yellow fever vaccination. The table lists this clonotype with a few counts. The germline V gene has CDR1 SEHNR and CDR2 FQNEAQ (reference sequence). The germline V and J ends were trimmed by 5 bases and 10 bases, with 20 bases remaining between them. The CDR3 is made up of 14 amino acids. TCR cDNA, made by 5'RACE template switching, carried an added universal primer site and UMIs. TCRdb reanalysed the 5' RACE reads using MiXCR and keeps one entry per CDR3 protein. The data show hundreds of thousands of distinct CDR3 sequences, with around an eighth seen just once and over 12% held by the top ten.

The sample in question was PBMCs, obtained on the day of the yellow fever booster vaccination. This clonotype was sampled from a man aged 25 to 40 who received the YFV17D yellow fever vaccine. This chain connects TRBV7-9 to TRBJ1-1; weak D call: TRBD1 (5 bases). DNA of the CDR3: TGTGCCAGCAGCAGTCGGGACCTTAAAAGGGGAGCTTTCTTT. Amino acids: CASSSRDLKRGAFF.